This T cell receptor (beta chain) is from a study of blood T cell repertoires in COVID-19. Overall study: COVID-19 samples, acute and convalescent, were from the United States, Italy and Spain.

Profiling relied on immunoSEQ multiplex PCR, and the TCRdb table lists in-frame clones only, not all of them. The sample includes roughly 50,000 clones, approximately 80% of them seen just once. Germline-derived CDR1 and CDR2 are LGHNA and YNFKEQ. The CDR3 consists of 16 residues. The ends lost 2 bases at V and 7 bases at J; junction bases unmatched: 7. Sequenced: peripheral blood. The rearrangement uses TRBV4-2 and TRBJ2-1; the match to TRBD2 covers 11 bases. The TCR sequence derives from a human donor with active or convalescent COVID-19. The donor label of this sample is uncertain. The CDR3 coding sequence is TGTGCCAGCAGCCAACCTACTAGCGGGAGTCCGAATGAGCAGTTCTTC. This sequence encodes CASSQPTSGSPNEQFF.